This TCR beta chain stems from a study of cytomegalovirus exposure and HLA in healthy donors. General observations from the study: In an earlier analysis, productive rearrangement rates for most beta V segments clustered near 90% or 30%. Reports indicate that TCR beta sequences accurately predicted the HLA-A and HLA-B alleles of most subjects.

60 Vbeta and 13 Jbeta primers were used in PCR. Some clones are missing from TCRdb's copy, which holds only in-frame ones; the method was immunoSEQ multiplex PCR. The table counts around 140,000 clones; 1.5% to 2% lies in the top ten. As regards this clone: Antigen: not known.

Germline V gives CDR1 MNHEY, CDR2 SMNVEV (reference sequence). The trim removed 3 bases at V and 6 bases at J, leaving 11 bases unmatched. The length of the CDR3 is 17 residues. The gene calls are TRBV27 and TRBJ2-1; TRBD2 agrees at 10 bases. This sequence was found in a woman aged 50 to 60 in good health and CMV-seronegative. Sequencing was done on a sample of PBMCs. CDR3 in DNA: TGTGCCAGCAGTTTCTATCTAGCGGGAGAAATGGGCAATGAGCAGTTCTTC. Protein product: CASSFYLAGEMGNEQFF.